The 12 T cell receptor beta chains given below trace back to one sample, sequenced in a study of patients and donors after allogeneic stem cell transplantation. TCRdb ran MiXCR on the RT-PCR reads and lists one entry per CDR3 protein. There are approximately 150,000 distinct CDR3 sequences in the sample; 30% occur only once, and around 3.3% lies in the top ten. The sequenced sample consisted of blood, either unsorted or a sorted T cell fraction (not recorded which). The origin of the receptors is a human donor who was either an allogeneic HSCT recipient or a stem cell or donor lymphocyte infusion donor (not recorded which). It is not recorded whose cells these are; they may come from a transplant donor.

V and J are TRBV29-1 and TRBJ1-1; TRBD1 might be the D (5 bases). CDR1 is SQVTM and CDR2 is ANQGSEA in the germline V gene. The CDR3 has 13 amino acids. Trimming took 3 bases from V and 0 from J, leaving 8 bases between them. CDR3 sequence reads: CSVEEGLNTEAFF. CDR3 nucleotides: TGCAGCGTTGAGGAGGGACTGAACACTGAAGCTTTCTTT. The whole variable domain, filled in from reference TRBV29-1 and TRBJ1-1, reads SAVISQKPSRDICQRGTSLTIQCQVDSQVTMMFWYRQQPGQSLTLIATANQGSEATYESGFVIDKFPISRPNLTFSTLTVSNMSPEDSSIYLCSVEEGLNTEAFFGQGTRLTVV.

This clonotype has just a few counts. This chain joins TRBV20-1 and TRBJ2-1; 7 positions match TRBD2. Germline V gives CDR1 DFQATT, CDR2 SNEGSKA (reference sequence). V shed 1 base and J 5 bases; nucleotides not matched to a gene: 5. The CDR3 spans 14 residues. Here the CDR3 reads CSARVPGGDNEQFF. The CDR3 nucleotides read TGCAGTGCTAGAGTTCCGGGAGGAGACAATGAGCAGTTCTTC.

The table lists this clonotype with many counts. The J gene is TRBJ2-2, the V gene TRBV20-1, with TRBD2 as a possible D gene (7 bases). The V end lost 6 bases, the J end lost 3 bases, and 23 bases lay between the germline ends. CDR1 and CDR2 (germline): DFQATT, SNEGSKA (reference sequence). The CDR3 has 17 residues. The CDR3 coding sequence is TGCAGTGCCCAAGGGGGGGATGACGCTTATCACACCGGGGAGCTGTTTTTT. Translating it yields CSAQGGDDAYHTGELFF.

This clonotype was picked up many times. The rearrangement joins TRBV6-2 or TRBV6-3 to TRBJ1-2, with no clear D. The germline CDR1 and CDR2 sequences are MNHEY and SVGEGT. CDR3 length: 14 residues. Trimming removed 2 bases from V and 5 bases from J, with 12 bases in between. Here the CDR3 reads CASSYPRHRYGYTF. The CDR3 nucleotides are TGTGCCAGCAGTTACCCCCGACATAGGTATGGCTACACCTTC.

This chain links TRBV20-1 with TRBJ2-2; 10 positions match TRBD1. Germline-derived CDR1 and CDR2 are DFQATT and SNEGSKA (reference sequence). V lost 2 bases, J lost 8 bases, and 5 bases stayed unmatched. The CDR3 covers 14 residues. This CDR3 is CSARSTGGAGELFF. CDR3 bases: TGCAGTGCTAGATCGACAGGGGGCGCGGGGGAGCTGTTTTTT.

This clonotype was seen a few times. The chain uses TRBV29-1 and TRBJ2-3, with TRBD1 matching over 7 bases. This CDR3 comprises 13 residues. With 6 bases clipped from V and 2 bases from J, the junction kept 5 bases outside the gene matches. CDR1 and CDR2 from the germline V gene are SQVTM and ANQGSEA. The CDR3 bases are TGCAGCGTCGCGGACAGGTACACAGATACGCAGTATTTT. It encodes CSVADRYTDTQYF.

This rearrangement joins TRBV7-2 to TRBJ2-1, with 7 nucleotides matching TRBD1. The trim removed 4 bases at V and 6 bases at J, leaving 3 bases unmatched. Germline values: CDR1 SGHTA, CDR2 FQGNSA. The CDR3 runs to 13 residues. The CDR3 region is CASSSGQTNEQFF. The CDR3 region has the DNA TGTGCCAGCAGCTCGGGACAGACCAATGAGCAGTTCTTC.

The chain links TRBV3-1 to TRBJ2-1, with 11 nucleotides matching TRBD2. Germline trimming cut 1 base from V and 11 bases from J; bases unmatched to any gene: 7. Germline CDR1 reads LGHDT; CDR2 reads YNNKEL (reference sequence). The length of the CDR3 is 15 residues. This CDR3 reads CASSQAGVTSGKQFF. CDR3 bases: TGTGCCAGCAGCCAAGCCGGTGTGACTAGCGGGAAGCAGTTCTTC.

This clonotype was seen a few times. The chain joins TRBV27 to TRBJ1-2, with D unclear. The germline V and J ends were trimmed by 6 bases and 2 bases, with 16 bases remaining between them. The germline gives CDR1 MNHEY, CDR2 SMNVEV (reference sequence). The CDR3 loop spans 15 amino acids. The CDR3 protein is CASRPPLGRNYGYTF. In DNA, the CDR3 is TGTGCCAGCAGACCGCCTCTAGGACGGAACTATGGCTACACCTTC.

This clonotype was recorded a few times. This chain joins TRBV10-3 and TRBJ2-7; 7 nucleotides align to TRBD1. The germline V gene has CDR1 ENHRY and CDR2 SYGVKD. Trimming removed 5 bases from V and 6 bases from J; junction bases left unmatched: 7. CDR3 length equals 13 residues. CDR3: CAISPDRDAEQYF. As DNA, the CDR3 is TGTGCCATCAGTCCAGACAGGGATGCCGAGCAGTACTTC.

This clonotype was picked up many times. The chain couples TRBV29-1 to TRBJ1-2, with a tentative D call TRBD1 (5 bases). V was cut by 3 bases and J by 8 bases, with 22 bases left in between. This CDR3 has 15 amino acids. Germline loops: CDR1 SQVTM, CDR2 ANQGSEA. In nucleotides, the CDR3 is TGCAGCGTTGATAAATCCGGGACGGCTTCTTGGGGCTACACCTTC. Translated: CSVDKSGTASWGYTF.

This clonotype was detected a few times. The V gene is TRBV25-1, the J gene TRBJ1-1, with D hard to call. This CDR3 has 13 amino acids. The V gene's germline CDR1 is MGHDK and CDR2 SYGVNS. V was clipped by 7 bases and J by 0 bases, with 9 bases between them. The CDR3 sequence is CASTRRMNTEAFF. CDR3 DNA sequence: TGTGCCAGCACGCGGCGGATGAACACTGAAGCTTTCTTT.